A single sample is the source of the 27 T cell receptor beta chains below, sequenced in a study of T cells after posttransplantation cyclophosphamide. Sequenced by immunoSEQ multiplex PCR; TCRdb stores in-frame clones only, minus some. The sample contains tens of thousands of clones, 73% of which appear only once. Sequencing was carried out using memory CD4+ T cells sorted from PBMCs. All receptors come from a woman in her fifties or sixties in good health, CMV-negative, and a related stem cell transplant donor.

The V and J genes are TRBV6-1 and TRBJ2-7, with D tentatively TRBD1 (5 bases). The V gene's germline CDR1 is MNHNS and CDR2 SASEGT. The V and J ends lost 5 bases and 5 bases respectively, with 19 bases between them. The CDR3 has 15 residues. CDR3 DNA sequence: TGTGCCAGCAGTCTCCGGACAAGGAAGGGCGACGAGCAGTACTTC. Protein: CASSLRTRKGDEQYF.

This clone was seen a single time. J is TRBJ2-3 and V is TRBV7-9, with a weak D call TRBD1 (5 bases). CDR3 length equals 15 residues. Germline assignment: CDR1 SEHNR and CDR2 FQNEAQ (reference sequence). V dropped 1 base and J dropped 2 bases, with 10 bases sitting between them. For the CDR3, the DNA is TGTGCCAGCAGCTTAGGTGGCAGGGCCACAGATACGCAGTATTTT. Translated, it gives CASSLGGRATDTQYF.

This clone showed up just a few times. The genes are TRBV19 and TRBJ1-1, with 7 bases identical to TRBD1. The germline V gene encodes CDR1 LNHDA and CDR2 SQIVND (reference sequence). This CDR3 is 15 amino acids long. V lost 5 bases, J lost 2 bases, and 8 bases stayed unmatched. The CDR3: CASSQTGTANTEAFF. DNA for the CDR3: TGTGCCAGTAGTCAAACCGGGACAGCAAACACTGAAGCTTTCTTT.

This chain links TRBV5-5 with TRBJ1-1; no clear D. Germline CDR1 is SGHKS and CDR2 is YYEKEE (reference sequence). CDR3 size: 17 residues. V gave up 4 bases and J gave up 4 bases, with 23 bases separating them. The CDR3 coding sequence is TGTGCCAGCAGCCTATCGGGAGGGCTCATGCCAGGCACTGAAGCTTTCTTT. Its protein product is CASSLSGGLMPGTEAFF.

With respect to this clone: The CDR3 does not close with the conserved phenylalanine or tryptophan, likely indicating a read error. This sequence joins TRBV5-6 and TRBJ1-6; D is perhaps TRBD1 (6 bases). This CDR3 region has 16 residues. In germline, CDR1 is SGHDT, CDR2 YYEEEE. The V and J ends lost 1 base and 5 bases respectively, with 13 bases between them. The CDR3 is CASSLLRGTNNSPLHL. In DNA, the CDR3 is TGTGCCAGCAGCTTGCTTAGAGGGACAAATAATTCACCCCTCCACCTT.

With regard to this clone: The junction differs from germline at one of its ends, possibly a read error. The V call is TRBV6-1, the J call TRBJ1-2, with D maybe TRBD1 (5 bases). This CDR3 is 13 amino acids long. Germline CDR1 and CDR2: MNHNS and SASEGT. CDR3 coding DNA: TGTACCAGCAGTGTGACAGTCGGCGTCGACTACACCTTC. It translates to CTSSVTVGVDYTF.

This clone was recorded a few times. The rearrangement uses TRBV10-3 and TRBJ1-2, with D maybe TRBD1 (5 bases). V was shortened by 0 bases and J by 2 bases, with 16 bases between the two germline ends. In germline, CDR1 is ENHRY, CDR2 SYGVKD. This CDR3 region has 17 residues. CDR3 bases: TGTGCCATCAGTGAGTCGGTGCGGGGCTCGGGAAACTATGGCTACACCTTC. This gives the protein CAISESVRGSGNYGYTF.

The chain combines TRBV4-1 with TRBJ2-5; 10 bases fit TRBD1. CDR1 is MGHRA, CDR2 YSYEKL, per germline. Trimming took 1 base from V and 4 from J; bases not matched to a gene: 3. The CDR3 has 15 residues. In DNA, the CDR3 is TGCGCCAGCAGCCAAGGTGGGACAGGGGTAGAGACCCAGTACTTC. Translation gives CASSQGGTGVETQYF.

J is TRBJ2-2 and V is TRBV18; 13 nucleotides line up with TRBD2. The V and J ends lost 4 bases and 1 base, in that order; junction bases with no gene match: 6. The germline V gene encodes CDR1 KGHSH and CDR2 LQKENI. This CDR3 region has 18 residues. CDR3 residues: CASSQGLAGARNTGELFF. The CDR3 DNA reads TGTGCCAGCTCACAAGGACTAGCGGGGGCAAGGAACACCGGGGAGCTGTTTTTT.

V is TRBV7-2 and J is TRBJ2-7; TRBD1 agrees at 8 bases. CDR3 length equals 16 residues. Germline V gives CDR1 SGHTA, CDR2 FQGNSA. With 1 base clipped from V and 6 bases from J, the junction kept 11 bases outside the gene matches. CDR3 protein: CASSLESAAGGREQYF. Written as DNA, the CDR3 is TGTGCCAGCAGCTTAGAAAGTGCGGCAGGGGGCCGCGAGCAGTACTTC.

This chain uses TRBV7-3 with TRBJ2-2; D gene unclear. This CDR3 is built from 14 residues. Germline CDR1 reads SGHTA; CDR2 reads FQGTGA. The V gene lost 1 base and the J gene lost 1 base, with 4 bases spanning the gap. CDR3 coding DNA: TGTGCCAGCAGCTTAAACAAGAACACCGGGGAGCTGTTTTTT. This encodes CASSLNKNTGELFF.

This sequence joins TRBV30 and TRBJ1-2; tentatively, D is TRBD1 (6 bases). The CDR3 runs 14 residues. The V and J ends lost 7 bases and 8 bases respectively, with 23 bases between them. The germline V gene has CDR1 GTSNPN and CDR2 SVGIG (reference sequence). CDR3 in amino acids: CASPLTGRSGGYTF. CDR3 coding DNA: TGTGCCTCCCCCCTAACAGGGCGGTCGGGGGGCTACACCTTC.

V gene TRBV6-5 combines with J gene TRBJ2-7; a weak D match, TRBD1 (6 bases). The CDR3 is 15 residues long. The germline CDR1 and CDR2 sequences are MNHEY and SVGAGI. The V end lost 4 bases, the J end lost 1 base, and 14 bases lay between the germline ends. Here the CDR3 DNA reads TGTGCCAGCAGTTTCCAACAGGGACGATCCTACGAGCAGTACTTC. Residues: CASSFQQGRSYEQYF.

The gene calls are TRBV4-2 and TRBJ2-3; TRBD2 is a possible D gene (7 bases). The CDR3 is 19 residues long. V was cut by 2 bases and J by 8 bases, with 29 bases left in between. Germline V lookup: CDR1 LGHNA, CDR2 YNFKEQ. The CDR3 bases are TGTGCCAGCAGCCAAAACGCCCTGACCGTCGCGGGGGCCCCCGGTACGCAGTATTTT. It specifies CASSQNALTVAGAPGTQYF.

The chain combines TRBV19 with TRBJ2-3, with TRBD1 matching 9 bases. Germline-derived CDR1 and CDR2 are LNHDA and SQIVND (reference sequence). CDR3 length equals 15 residues. V lost 4 bases, J lost 3 bases, and 5 bases stayed unmatched. The chain's CDR3 is CASSSGTGLTDTQYF. The CDR3 DNA reads as TGTGCCAGTAGTAGCGGGACAGGGCTAACAGATACGCAGTATTTT.

This rearrangement joins TRBV6-5 to TRBJ2-2; D remains ambiguous. The CDR3 is made up of 13 amino acids. Germline V gives CDR1 MNHEY, CDR2 SVGAGI. V shed 11 bases and J shed 0 bases, with 10 bases lying between them. In nucleotides, the CDR3 is TGTGCCGGTGGCTCGACGAACACCGGGGAGCTGTTTTTT. Translating gives CAGGSTNTGELFF.

This clone was detected a few times. This chain joins TRBV10-2 and TRBJ1-4, with TRBD1 matching 9 bases. V lost 6 bases and J lost 6; bases outside the gene matches: 11. Per germline, CDR1 WSHSY and CDR2 SAAADI. The CDR3 is 16 amino acids. The DNA of the CDR3 is TGCGCCAGCAGCGGAGGGGTTTGGACAGGGGATGAAAAACTGTTTTTT. Its protein is CASSGGVWTGDEKLFF.

V is TRBV10-3 and J is TRBJ1-1; the D gene is possibly TRBD1 (6 bases). Trimming removed 6 bases at V and 3 bases at J, with 8 bases between. CDR3 size: 12 residues. Germline CDR1 reads ENHRY; CDR2 reads SYGVKD. The CDR3 DNA reads as TGTGCCATCAGCCAGGGGTACACTGAAGCTTTCTTT. Protein product: CAISQGYTEAFF.

The chain links TRBV6-4 to TRBJ1-1; 9 positions match TRBD1. Trimming took 5 bases from V and 8 from J; bases not matched to a gene: 6. The CDR3 extends over 13 amino acids. The germline CDR1 and CDR2 sequences are MRHNA and SNTAGT. CDR3: CASSNTGGAEAFF. The CDR3 DNA sequence: TGTGCCAGCAGTAATACAGGGGGCGCGGAAGCTTTCTTT.

This clone was detected only once. The V gene is TRBV5-1, the J gene TRBJ2-3, with 8 nucleotides matching TRBD2. CDR1 SGHRS and CDR2 YFSETQ come from the germline V gene. The CDR3 has 16 amino acids. J was trimmed by 5 bases and V by 3 bases; bases with no gene match: 11. The CDR3 DNA reads TGCGCCAGCAGCTGGTTTGGAGCGGGAGATATAGATACGCAGTATTTT. It yields the protein CASSWFGAGDIDTQYF.

Written as DNA, the CDR3 is TGCGCCAGCAGCTGGGGGACAGGAGACTATGGCTACACCTTC. Translating gives CASSWGTGDYGYTF. V usage is TRBV5-1 and J usage is TRBJ1-2, with 8 bases matching TRBD1. Germline V gene lookup returns CDR1 SGHRS and CDR2 YFSETQ. V dropped 3 bases and J dropped 3; count of bases not matched to a gene: 4. The length of the CDR3 is 14 residues.

This chain uses TRBV5-4 with TRBJ1-1; D might be TRBD1 (5 bases). V was cut by 0 bases and J by 5 bases, with 14 bases left in between. This CDR3 has 15 residues. The germline gives CDR1 SGHNT, CDR2 YYREEE (reference sequence). The CDR3 here is CASSLGSQGGTEAFF. In DNA, the CDR3 is TGTGCCAGCAGCTTGGGATCGCAGGGTGGGACTGAAGCTTTCTTT. Together with reference TRBV5-4 and TRBJ1-1, the CDR3 gives the full variable domain: ETGVTQSPTHLIKTRGQQVTLRCSSQSGHNTVSWYQQALGQGPQFIFQYYREEENGRGNFPPRFSGLQFPNYSSELNVNALELDDSALYLCASSLGSQGGTEAFFGQGTRLTVV.

This clone was detected only once. Mismatch with germline at one junction end may stem from a read error. This chain connects TRBV5-1 to TRBJ2-2, with D possibly being TRBD2 (5 bases). CDR1 SGHRS and CDR2 YFSETQ come from the germline V gene. This CDR3 has 13 amino acids. CDR3 in DNA: TGCGCCAGCGGCTTGAGCGGTACCGGGGAGCTGTTTTTT. As protein: CASGLSGTGELFF.

To note about this clone: The germline gene is not matched at one end of the junction; a read error may be the cause. The chain carries TRBV6-6 and TRBJ1-4, with D unresolved. The CDR3 extends over 16 amino acids. Germline CDR1 and CDR2: MNHNY and SVGAGI (reference sequence). Here the CDR3 DNA reads TGTGCCAGCAGTTACTCGATGGCTGTCGATAATGAAGAACTGTTTTTT. This sequence encodes CASSYSMAVDNEELFF.

This clone was recorded only once. The chain uses TRBV19 and TRBJ2-2, with TRBD2 matching over 13 bases. J was trimmed by 3 bases and V by 7 bases; bases with no gene match: 5. The germline V gene encodes CDR1 LNHDA and CDR2 SQIVND (reference sequence). The CDR3 loop spans 16 amino acids. CDR3 sequence (DNA): TGTGCCAGTACCACTGGACTAGCGGGAGACACCGGGGAGCTGTTTTTT. Its protein product is CASTTGLAGDTGELFF.

V is TRBV11-3 and J is TRBJ2-5; 13 nucleotides line up with TRBD2. The CDR3 extends over 15 amino acids. V lost 5 bases, J lost 5 bases, and 5 bases stayed unmatched. Germline loops: CDR1 SGHNT, CDR2 YENEEA. The CDR3 sequence is CASSKTSGGRETQYF. The DNA of the CDR3 is TGTGCCAGCAGCAAGACTAGCGGGGGGCGGGAGACCCAGTACTTC.

The V gene is TRBV28, the J gene TRBJ2-7, with D uncertain. Germline V gene lookup returns CDR1 MDHEN and CDR2 SYDVKM. The CDR3 has 13 amino acids. V gave up 6 bases and J gave up 2 bases, with 11 bases separating them. For the CDR3, the DNA is TGTGCCAGCAGGCCCGAGGTCCCCTACGAGCAGTACTTC. Amino acids: CASRPEVPYEQYF.